Presented here are 20 T cell receptor beta chains from one specimen sequenced in a study of CD8+ T cells in alopecia areata. Treatment noted: oral pan-JAK inhibitor, 5-10 mg twice daily. The authors extracted RNA and reverse transcribed it into cDNA as the sequencing template. Sequencing was performed with immunoSEQ multiplex PCR; in TCRdb, only in-frame clones are kept and a portion is missing. The sample has over 150,000 clones, roughly three fifths seen once; the top ten hold approximately 0.7%. This specimen was CD4+ T cells sorted from blood, taken at week 4, from a patient treated with tofacitinib. These receptors were taken from a human donor with alopecia areata.

The V gene is TRBV25-1, the J gene TRBJ2-3; D may match TRBD1 or TRBD2 (6 bases each). V was shortened by 3 bases and J by 5 bases, with 18 bases between the two germline ends. Germline V gene lookup returns CDR1 MGHDK and CDR2 SYGVNS. The CDR3 totals 16 residues. The CDR3, as DNA: TGTGCCAGCAGTGATGTATCGGGGGCGCTGGGAGATACGCAGTATTTT. Amino acids: CASSDVSGALGDTQYF.

This clone was recorded only once. The chain is built from TRBV30 and TRBJ1-1; the D is unclear. V was shortened by 0 bases and J by 4 bases, with 9 bases between the two germline ends. Looked up from germline, CDR1 is GTSNPN and CDR2 is SVGIG (reference sequence). The CDR3 runs to 13 residues. This CDR3 is CAWSVLMGTEAFF. CDR3 sequence (DNA): TGTGCCTGGAGTGTACTGATGGGCACTGAAGCTTTCTTT. Full variable domain (missing parts from reference TRBV30 and TRBJ1-1): SQTIHQWPATLVQPVGSPLSLECTVEGTSNPNLYWYRQAAGRGLQLLFYSVGIGQISSEVPQNLSASRPQDRQFILSSKKLLLSDSGFYLCAWSVLMGTEAFFGQGTRLTVV.

This chain joins TRBV18 and TRBJ2-1, with 11 bases aligning to TRBD2. The germline V gene encodes CDR1 KGHSH and CDR2 LQKENI. J gave up 1 base and V 4 bases, and 6 bases lay outside the gene matches. This CDR3 region has 17 residues. CDR3: CASSLMGLAASYNEQFF. The CDR3 bases are TGTGCCAGCTCACTAATGGGACTAGCGGCTTCCTACAATGAGCAGTTCTTC. The full variable domain, with the rest looked up from reference TRBV18 and TRBJ2-1, is NAGVMQNPRHLVRRRGQEARLRCSPMKGHSHVYWYRQLPEEGLKFMVYLQKENIIDESGMPKERFSAEFPKEGPSILRIQQVVRGDSAAYFCASSLMGLAASYNEQFFGPGTRLTVL.

The rearrangement joins TRBV6-5 to TRBJ1-1; D remains ambiguous. This CDR3 is built from 12 residues. In germline, CDR1 is MNHEY, CDR2 SVGAGI. Trimming stripped 6 bases from V and 1 base from J, with 6 bases between. Here the CDR3 reads CASSRSNTEAFF. The CDR3 region has the DNA TGTGCCAGCAGCCGATCGAACACTGAAGCTTTCTTT.

This chain joins TRBV5-1 and TRBJ2-7; D gene unclear. Germline CDR1 reads SGHRS; CDR2 reads YFSETQ. The CDR3 consists of 14 residues. Trimming removed 0 bases at V and 4 bases at J, with 11 bases between. The CDR3 is CASSLVSGPYEQYF. Here the CDR3 DNA reads TGCGCCAGCAGCTTGGTTTCCGGGCCTTACGAGCAGTACTTC.

This chain connects TRBV5-1 to TRBJ2-5; D is perhaps TRBD2 (6 bases). Germline values: CDR1 SGHRS, CDR2 YFSETQ. Trimming took 3 bases from V and 2 from J, leaving 8 bases between them. The CDR3 covers 13 residues. The CDR3 reads CASSWGLQETQYF. For the CDR3, the DNA is TGCGCCAGCAGCTGGGGACTGCAAGAGACCCAGTACTTC.

The chain uses TRBV2 and TRBJ1-2; 7 bases match TRBD1. Germline V lookup: CDR1 SNHLY, CDR2 FYNNEI. The CDR3 spans 13 residues. V was pared by 7 bases and J by 2 bases, with 4 bases of the junction left unmatched. The CDR3 DNA reads as TGTGCCAGCAATCGAGGGGGCAACTATGGCTACACCTTC. Protein sequence: CASNRGGNYGYTF.

The chain carries TRBV7-9 and TRBJ2-5; 9 positions match TRBD2. V trimming: 5 bases; J trimming: 5 bases; junction bases outside the gene matches: 15. CDR3 length equals 17 residues. The germline V gene encodes CDR1 SEHNR and CDR2 FQNEAQ (reference sequence). The CDR3 coding sequence is TGTGCCAGCAGCCCCTTCGGCGGGAGGGGCGGAGGCGAGACCCAGTACTTC. As protein: CASSPFGGRGGGETQYF.

This rearrangement joins TRBV7-3 to TRBJ1-1; D is unclear. CDR3 length: 13 amino acids. Per germline, CDR1 SGHTA and CDR2 FQGTGA. V lost 1 base to trimming and J lost 0 bases, with 3 bases between them. CDR3 loop: CASSLRMNTEAFF. CDR3 bases: TGTGCCAGCAGCTTAAGGATGAACACTGAAGCTTTCTTT.

V is TRBV6-5 and J is TRBJ2-1, with D perhaps matching TRBD2 (5 bases). This CDR3 contains 14 residues. Germline lookup yields CDR1 MNHEY and CDR2 SVGAGI. V gave up 6 bases and J gave up 10 bases, with 19 bases separating them. In DNA, the CDR3 is TGTGCCAGCAGGACGACCTTTCAGGCGGGCGAGCAGTTCTTC. The encoded protein is CASRTTFQAGEQFF.

The chain carries TRBV4-3 and TRBJ2-1; the D gene is possibly TRBD2 (6 bases). Trimming removed 0 bases from V and 6 bases from J, with 12 bases in between. The CDR3 has 15 amino acids. Germline assignment: CDR1 LGHNA and CDR2 YSLEER. CDR3 protein: CASSQEGGSGNEQFF. DNA for the CDR3: TGCGCCAGCAGCCAAGAAGGAGGGAGTGGCAATGAGCAGTTCTTC.

About this clone: Other DNA sequences from this sample encode an identical CDR3 as well. The J gene is TRBJ2-5, the V gene TRBV30; D not resolved. Germline CDR1 and CDR2: GTSNPN and SVGIG (reference sequence). Deletions cut 1 base from V and 4 bases from J, with 4 bases between. The CDR3 runs 11 residues. The CDR3 protein is CAWSARETQYF. In DNA form, the CDR3 reads TGTGCCTGGAGTGCTAGAGAGACCCAGTACTTC.

V and J are TRBV30 and TRBJ2-1; possible D gene TRBD2, 6 bases. The germline gives CDR1 GTSNPN, CDR2 SVGIG (reference sequence). With 0 bases removed from V and 4 bases from J, the gap between germline ends came to 16 bases. CDR3 length equals 16 residues. The CDR3 region has the DNA TGTGCCTGGAGTGTACTATCGGGACTCGTATACAATGAGCAGTTCTTC. Protein sequence: CAWSVLSGLVYNEQFF.

The chain uses TRBV29-1 and TRBJ2-7; D is perhaps TRBD2 (6 bases). The CDR3 extends over 14 amino acids. Germline CDR1 SQVTM, CDR2 ANQGSEA. V gave up 5 bases and J gave up 5 bases, with 19 bases separating them. The CDR3 loop reads CSVRRGWTDHEQYF. The CDR3 coding sequence is TGCAGCGTTCGCCGGGGGTGGACCGACCACGAGCAGTACTTC.

V gene TRBV7-9 combines with J gene TRBJ2-5; a weak D match, TRBD1 (5 bases). The CDR3 runs 14 residues. Looked up from germline, CDR1 is SEHNR and CDR2 is FQNEAQ (reference sequence). Trimming took off 3 bases at V and 5 bases at J, with 13 bases between the two ends. The DNA of the CDR3 is TGTGCCAGCAGCTTTGGCCAGGGTGGGGAGACCCAGTACTTC. It codes for CASSFGQGGETQYF.

The CDR3 DNA follows: TGTGCCTGCTCACTAGCGGGGTATGAAGAGACCCAGTACTTC. The encoded protein is CACSLAGYEETQYF. V gene TRBV30 combines with J gene TRBJ2-5, with 10 bases aligning to TRBD2. CDR1 is GTSNPN and CDR2 is SVGIG in the germline V gene (reference sequence). The V and J ends lost 6 bases and 3 bases, in that order; junction bases with no gene match: 7. This CDR3 spans 14 amino acids.

This chain uses TRBV5-1 with TRBJ1-1; D is perhaps TRBD1 (6 bases). The V end lost 0 bases, the J end lost 3 bases, and 15 bases lay between the germline ends. From germline, CDR1 is SGHRS and CDR2 YFSETQ. The CDR3 length is 16 residues. CDR3 in amino acids: CASSLATGEGDTEAFF. The CDR3 DNA is TGCGCCAGCAGCTTGGCCACGGGAGAGGGGGACACTGAAGCTTTCTTT.

V and J are TRBV27 and TRBJ2-6; D is tentatively TRBD1 or TRBD2 (6 bases each). The CDR3 has 15 amino acids. From germline, CDR1 is MNHEY and CDR2 SMNVEV (reference sequence). V lost 5 bases, J lost 2 bases, and 10 bases lay in between. CDR3 nucleotide sequence: TGTGCCAGCAGTGAAGGGGGGCCTGGGGCCAACGTCCTGACTTTC. It specifies CASSEGGPGANVLTF.

This clone was recorded only once. The V and J genes are TRBV30 and TRBJ1-2, with TRBD1 identical over 7 bases. The V gene end was trimmed by 5 bases and the J gene end by 8 bases; junction bases not matched to a gene: 11. The length of the CDR3 is 13 residues. Germline values: CDR1 GTSNPN, CDR2 SVGIG (reference sequence). Here the CDR3 reads CAWVMETGSGYTF. The CDR3 nucleotides read TGTGCCTGGGTTATGGAGACAGGGAGCGGCTACACCTTC.

This sequence joins TRBV29-1 and TRBJ2-4, with 11 bases matching TRBD2. The CDR3 has 16 amino acids. V shed 1 base and J 7 bases; nucleotides not matched to a gene: 9. Germline CDR1 reads SQVTM; CDR2 reads ANQGSEA. The CDR3 spells CSVEGIAGGPRNIQYF. CDR3 nucleotide sequence: TGCAGCGTTGAAGGGATAGCGGGAGGGCCGAGGAACATTCAGTACTTC.